This T cell receptor beta chain was captured by sequencing in a study of shared clonotypes between healthy human individuals (dated by TCRdb to the early 2020s). For context, the study as a whole: The cohort comprised a couple of women and a few men aged 18 to 49 years. For each donor, three plates each were used for CD4 naive and CD4 memory, two plates were used for CD8 naive, and one plate was used for CD8 memory. To increase sequencing depth and limit assay-specific biases, different laboratories used diverse techniques to prepare libraries and sequence TCR repertoires. Blood TCR repertoires of five healthy adults were deeply sequenced to estimate repertoire size and the extent of clonotype sharing between individuals. Leukapheresis yielded between about 0.8 and 9.5 billion PBMCs per donor.

The donors were healthy, HIV-negative adults with no recently reported acute infections or vaccinations. Only Caucasian adults living in Nashville, Tennessee, USA were represented among the donors. CD4+ T cells were enriched through magnetic negative selection, after which naive cells were positively selected on CD45RA and the remaining negative fraction served as the memory subset. Blood was obtained by leukapheresis, after which PBMCs were separated by Ficoll-Histopaque density gradient centrifugation and cryopreserved in liquid nitrogen vapor phase. Analytical flow cytometry was used to check the purity and quantity of each magnetically sorted T cell population. Genomic DNA was isolated from each sorted fraction and quantified by UV absorbance on a Nanodrop 2000c. In the case of this clone: This clone's antigen is unknown. Within one base of it there is no much larger clone, and no base qualities were kept.

The V end loses 8 bases and the J end loses 0 bases, and a stretch of 14 bases separates them. Reading from cysteine to phenylalanine, the CDR3 counts 15 amino acids. Of the read, only the CDR3 DNA is kept; its 45 bases are in frame from base 1. CDR1 LNHNV and CDR2 YYDKDF are derived from the germline V gene (reference sequence). Using the deep immunoSEQ assay, multiplex PCR amplified TCR CDR3 regions from genomic DNA. Extracted genomic DNA from each cell subset was spread evenly across all wells of several immunoSEQ 96-well plates, with each plate serving as a replicate. For sorted subsets, each replicate PCR was loaded with roughly 190 ng genomic DNA, equivalent to 25,000 to 30,000 T cell genomes. Purified libraries were quantified with a Qubit 3.0 fluorometer, sized on a Bioanalyzer 2100, and re-quantified with the KAPA Library Quantification kit. Every immunoSEQ 96-well plate was sequenced on a separate single-read 150-cycle Illumina NextSeq 550 flow cell. The authors' pipeline ran thus. Because the immunoSEQ output included only junctional sequences and no quality scores, the filtering could not be the same as the filtering used for full-length reads. To assign V/J genes and CDR3, sequences were annotated against IMGT germline references using PyIR, a Python wrapper for IgBLAST v1.9. Reads were removed for weak V/J assignments (E-value above 1e-6), missing CDR3, stop codons, out-of-frame junctions, or ambiguous translated residues. V3J clonotypes were defined as sequences sharing the same inferred V gene, J gene, and CDR3 amino acid sequence. Percentage overlap between repertoires was calculated by dividing the number of shared unique clonotypes by the size of the smaller repertoire. Three approaches were used to assess repertoire richness: RTK rarefaction, the Chao1 estimator, and Recon v2.1 estimates of unobserved clonotypes. Generation probabilities for all TCRbeta clonotypes obtained by the gDNA method from a few donors were computed using OLGA. Not all clones reach the TCRdb copy of this immuneACCESS table, which keeps in-frame sequences only. Checked studies attribute under half of the gap to unresolved V genes and leave the rest unexplained. V, J and clone size reflect that table, while D and trimming were determined from the DNA. This sample has about 2.4 million clones in its table, and roughly 93% of those were observed once. Clones ranked in the top ten supply 0.35% to 0.45% of the sample.

The research as a whole found: Naive subsets generally had larger estimated clonotype richness than memory subsets. When several donors were compared, the shared fraction of clonotypes was 5% to 6.5% for naive CD4, roughly 3.4% for naive CD8, 2% to 2.5% for memory CD4, and around 0.37% for memory CD8. Based on pairwise subsampling, the degree of clonotype sharing among donors was expected to be affected by sequencing depth. The small number of donors limited the genetic and exposure-history diversity represented. Rarefaction of sorted-subset datasets indicated incomplete sequencing despite the large sequencing depth. Clonotypes shared by all four sorted-subset donors showed higher generation probabilities than non-shared clonotypes. Sampling was restricted to blood, and TCR repertoires in tissues likely differ from the TCR repertoires found in blood.

The sequencing input was naive CD4+ T cells from PBMCs. The cell subset or site label for this specimen denotes: CD45RA+ positively selected. This receptor was obtained from a man aged 18 to 30 in good health. Some clones in this sample may be carry-over from other donors' samples. The chain links TRBV15 with TRBJ2-1, with the D call perhaps TRBD1 or TRBD2, as 6 bases match in each case. The CDR3 protein is CATGRGPSSYNEQFF. The sequenced DNA: TGTGCCACCGGTCGGGGGCCGAGCTCCTACAATGAGCAGTTCTTC.